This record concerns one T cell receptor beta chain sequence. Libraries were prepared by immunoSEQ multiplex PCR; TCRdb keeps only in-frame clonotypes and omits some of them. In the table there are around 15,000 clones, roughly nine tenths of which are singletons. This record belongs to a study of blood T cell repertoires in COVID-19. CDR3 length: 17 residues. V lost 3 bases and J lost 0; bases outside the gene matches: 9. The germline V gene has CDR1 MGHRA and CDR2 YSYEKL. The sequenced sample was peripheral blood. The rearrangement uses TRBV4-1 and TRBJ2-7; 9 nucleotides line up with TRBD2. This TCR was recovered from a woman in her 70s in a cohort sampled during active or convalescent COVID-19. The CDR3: CASSHGLARGSSYEQYF. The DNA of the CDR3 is TGCGCCAGCAGCCACGGACTAGCGAGGGGATCCTCCTACGAGCAGTACTTC.